This note documents a single TCR beta chain sequence. Which antigen it targets is not known. Per-base qualities were not stored, and no clone one base away is much larger. These data are taken from a study of response to subunit inactivated influenza vaccine (dated by TCRdb to the late 2010s). Notes on the research overall: To follow how T cells responded to a trivalent subunit inactivated influenza vaccine, the researchers relied on deep quantitative profiling of the T cell receptor repertoire. What the work shows at the level of the full study, not this receptor alone: It was suggested by the authors that each seasonal influenza vaccination may recruit only a limited number of new T cells.

Libraries came from RT-PCR. Sequencing was carried out with an Illumina HiSeq 2500. In-frame beta chains were kept once TCRdb had trimmed the public reads at Q25 with fastp and called clones with MiXCR. Entries are consolidated by CDR3 protein sequence, retaining the most common genes and DNA. The table for this sample lists around 570,000 distinct CDR3 sequences; 7.6% of them were counted only once. Of the sample, 10% to 15% is held by the ten largest clones. The germline V gene (reference sequence) provides CDR1 LGHDT and CDR2 YNNKEL. The germline ends are 16 bases apart after V is trimmed by 1 base and J by 1 base. From its cysteine to its phenylalanine, the CDR3 spans 17 amino acids. Just CDR3 DNA is preserved here, 51 bases in frame from base 1.

Sequenced material: PBMCs from blood, taken about 24 months after vaccination. The chain links TRBV3-1 with TRBJ1-2; TRBD1 is a possible D gene, resting on 6 matching bases. This receptor was identified in a man aged 50 to 69 who received an inactivated influenza vaccine. Donor details come from another sample of the same person, matched by shared clones. CDR3 region: CASSQVGGARSNYGYTF. The sequenced DNA: TGTGCCAGCAGCCAAGTCGGGGGGGCGCGGAGTAACTATGGCTACACCTTC. Supplemented by the reference TRBV3-1 and TRBJ1-2 proteins around the CDR3, the complete variable domain is DTAVSQTPKYLVTQMGNDKSIKCEQNLGHDTMYWYKQDSKKFLKIMFSYNNKELIINETVPNRFSPKSPDKAHLNLHINSLELGDSAVYFCASSQVGGARSNYGYTFGSGTRLTVV.